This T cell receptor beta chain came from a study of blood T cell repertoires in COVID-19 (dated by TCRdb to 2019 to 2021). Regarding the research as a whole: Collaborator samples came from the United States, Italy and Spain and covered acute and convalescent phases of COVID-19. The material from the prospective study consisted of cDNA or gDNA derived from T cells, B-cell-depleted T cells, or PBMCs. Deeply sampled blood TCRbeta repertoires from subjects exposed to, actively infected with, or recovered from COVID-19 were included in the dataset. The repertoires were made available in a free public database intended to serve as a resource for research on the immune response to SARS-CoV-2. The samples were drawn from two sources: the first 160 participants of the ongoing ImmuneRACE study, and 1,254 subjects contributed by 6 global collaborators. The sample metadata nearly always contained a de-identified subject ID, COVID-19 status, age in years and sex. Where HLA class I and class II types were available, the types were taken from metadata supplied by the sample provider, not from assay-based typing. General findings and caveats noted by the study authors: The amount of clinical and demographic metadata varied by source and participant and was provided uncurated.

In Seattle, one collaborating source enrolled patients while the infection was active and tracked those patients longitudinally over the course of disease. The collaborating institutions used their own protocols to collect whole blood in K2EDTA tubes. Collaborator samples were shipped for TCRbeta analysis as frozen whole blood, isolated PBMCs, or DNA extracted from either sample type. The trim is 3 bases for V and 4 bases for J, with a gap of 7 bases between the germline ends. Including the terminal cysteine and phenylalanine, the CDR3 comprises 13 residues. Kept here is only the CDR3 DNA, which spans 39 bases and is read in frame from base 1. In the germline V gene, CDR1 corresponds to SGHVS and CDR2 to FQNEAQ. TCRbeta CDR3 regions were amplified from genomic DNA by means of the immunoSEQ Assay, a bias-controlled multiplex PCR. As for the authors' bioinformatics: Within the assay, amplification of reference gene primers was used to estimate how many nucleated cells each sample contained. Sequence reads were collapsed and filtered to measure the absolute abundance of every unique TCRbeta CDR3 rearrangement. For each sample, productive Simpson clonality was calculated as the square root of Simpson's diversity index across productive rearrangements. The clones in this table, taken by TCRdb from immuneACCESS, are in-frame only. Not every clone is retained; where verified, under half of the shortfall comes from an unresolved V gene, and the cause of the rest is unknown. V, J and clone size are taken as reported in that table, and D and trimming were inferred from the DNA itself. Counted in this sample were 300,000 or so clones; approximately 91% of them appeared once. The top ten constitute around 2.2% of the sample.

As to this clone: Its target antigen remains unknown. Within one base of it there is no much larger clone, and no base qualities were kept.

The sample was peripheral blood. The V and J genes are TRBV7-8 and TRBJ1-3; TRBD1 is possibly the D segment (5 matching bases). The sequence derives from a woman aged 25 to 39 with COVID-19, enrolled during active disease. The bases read TGTGCCAGCAGCTTTGACAGCGGAAACACCATATATTTT. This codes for CASSFDSGNTIYF.